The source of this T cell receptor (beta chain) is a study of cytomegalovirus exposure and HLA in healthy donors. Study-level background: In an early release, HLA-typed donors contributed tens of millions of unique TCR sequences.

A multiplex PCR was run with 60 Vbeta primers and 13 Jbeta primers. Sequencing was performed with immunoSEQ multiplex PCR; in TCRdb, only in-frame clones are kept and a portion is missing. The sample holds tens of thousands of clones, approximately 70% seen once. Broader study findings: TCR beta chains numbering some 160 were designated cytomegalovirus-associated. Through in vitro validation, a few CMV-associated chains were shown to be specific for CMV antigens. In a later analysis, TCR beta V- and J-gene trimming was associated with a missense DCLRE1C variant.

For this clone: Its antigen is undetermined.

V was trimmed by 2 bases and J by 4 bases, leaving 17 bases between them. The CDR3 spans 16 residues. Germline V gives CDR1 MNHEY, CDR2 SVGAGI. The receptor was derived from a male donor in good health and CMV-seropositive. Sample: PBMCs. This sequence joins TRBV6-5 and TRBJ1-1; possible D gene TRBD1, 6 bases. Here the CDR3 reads CASSYLRSQGFTEAFF. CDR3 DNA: TGTGCCAGCAGTTACCTACGTAGCCAGGGGTTCACTGAAGCTTTCTTT.